Each of the 9 T cell receptor beta chains below was sequenced from the same sample in a study of CD8+CD57+ T cells in acquired aplastic anemia. Genomic DNA, the template, was used for profiling of the TCR beta VDJ and CDR3. TCRdb analysed the reads with MiXCR anew, one entry per CDR3 protein. The top ten clones hold 46% of a sample with 150,000 to 200,000 distinct CDR3 sequences, 64% of them seen once. Sequenced input: sorted CD4+, CD8+, or CD8+CD57+ T cells (not recorded which) from PBMCs. Every receptor here comes from a human donor with severe aplastic anemia or a healthy control (not recorded which).

This chain uses TRBV27 with TRBJ2-7; D may be TRBD1 (8 bases). Trimming cost V 5 bases and J 7 bases, with 18 bases left between them. The CDR3 extends over 14 amino acids. In germline, CDR1 is MNHEY, CDR2 SMNVEV (reference sequence). The CDR3 DNA is TGTGCCAGCAGTCAGAAACACAGGGGGGGTGAGCAGTACTTC. Encoded protein: CASSQKHRGGEQYF.

This clonotype was picked up a small number of times. The rearrangement uses TRBV20-1 and TRBJ2-7; 10 nucleotides agree with TRBD2. V was clipped by 6 bases and J by 7 bases; unmatched bases: 9. The V gene's germline CDR1 is DFQATT and CDR2 SNEGSKA (reference sequence). The CDR3 loop spans 13 amino acids. The CDR3 region is CSAIAGGLGEQYF. DNA of the CDR3: TGCAGTGCAATAGCGGGGGGCCTCGGGGAGCAGTACTTC.

V is TRBV15 and J is TRBJ1-5, with no clear D. In germline, CDR1 is LNHNV, CDR2 YYDKDF (reference sequence). The CDR3 is 17 amino acids. V was shortened by 1 base and J by 6 bases, with 19 bases between the two germline ends. The CDR3 region is CATSRAQSNNWGQPQHF. As DNA, the CDR3 is TGTGCCACCAGCAGAGCCCAAAGTAATAACTGGGGTCAGCCCCAGCATTTT. Full variable domain (remainder filled in from reference TRBV15 and TRBJ1-5): DAMVIQNPRYQVTQFGKPVTLSCSQTLNHNVMYWYQQKSSQAPKLLFHYYDKDFNNEADTPDNFQSRRPNTSFCFLDIRSPGLGDTAMYLCATSRAQSNNWGQPQHFGDGTRLSIL.

This clonotype was detected only a few times. The rearrangement joins TRBV20-1 to TRBJ2-7; a weak D match, TRBD2 (6 bases). CDR3 size: 12 residues. Trimming shortened V by 1 base and J by 4 bases, and 8 bases separated the two germline ends. Germline CDR1 and CDR2: DFQATT and SNEGSKA (reference sequence). In DNA, the CDR3 is TGCAGTGCTAGAGCCGGGAGTTACGAGCAGTACTTC. It yields the protein CSARAGSYEQYF.

The chain is built from TRBV7-9 and TRBJ2-7, with D unresolved. V was pared by 6 bases and J by 5 bases, with 14 bases between. The germline V gene encodes CDR1 SEHNR and CDR2 FQNEAQ (reference sequence). CDR3 length: 13 residues. CDR3 DNA sequence: TGTGCCAGCAGGACGGACCCTCGCCACGAGCAGTACTTC. Residues: CASRTDPRHEQYF.

The chain employs TRBV7-6 and TRBJ1-4; D is possibly TRBD1 (5 bases). The CDR3 covers 14 residues. V dropped 5 bases and J dropped 2 bases, with 9 bases sitting between them. CDR1 SGHVS and CDR2 FNYEAQ come from the germline V gene. CDR3 in amino acids: CASSPRATNEKLFF. CDR3 nucleotide sequence: TGTGCCAGCAGCCCCAGGGCCACTAATGAAAAACTGTTTTTT.

Here the CDR3 reads CAISRGDRGYTF. CDR3 DNA sequence: TGTGCCATCAGTCGGGGTGATCGGGGCTACACCTTC. The gene calls are TRBV10-3 and TRBJ1-2, with D uncertain. Per germline, CDR1 ENHRY and CDR2 SYGVKD. The CDR3 contains 12 residues. V shed 5 bases and J shed 8 bases, with 12 bases lying between them.

The chain couples TRBV11-1 to TRBJ2-7; 8 bases align to TRBD2. Unmatched junction bases numbered 9, after V lost 6 bases and J lost 2 bases. This CDR3 is built from 15 residues. Germline V gene sequence: CDR1 SGHAT, CDR2 FQDESV (reference sequence). Here the CDR3 reads CASRGGLVTTYEQYF. The CDR3 DNA sequence: TGTGCCAGCAGGGGGGGACTAGTAACCACCTACGAGCAGTACTTC.

The chain combines TRBV12-3 or TRBV12-4 with TRBJ1-1; D call uncertain. The CDR3 runs 14 residues. V gave up 5 bases and J gave up 2 bases, with 12 bases separating them. CDR3: CASSPREVNTEAFF. CDR3 in DNA: TGTGCCAGCAGTCCGAGGGAGGTAAACACTGAAGCTTTCTTT.